The 18 T cell receptor beta chains below all came from one sample that was sequenced in a study of shared clonotypes between healthy human individuals. Assay: immunoSEQ multiplex PCR; the TCRdb copy retains only in-frame clones and omits some. The sample holds 490,000 or so clones, about 79% seen once. The sequenced material came from PBMCs. These receptors all stem from a woman aged 40 to 50 in good health. Some clones in this sample may be carry-over from other donors' samples.

This sequence joins TRBV30 and TRBJ1-5; D is possibly TRBD1 (6 bases). The germline V gene encodes CDR1 GTSNPN and CDR2 SVGIG (reference sequence). The CDR3 runs 14 residues. Trimming took 4 bases from V and 5 from J, leaving 15 bases between them. CDR3 sequence: CAWTPPTGHQPQHF. The CDR3 nucleotides are TGTGCCTGGACCCCCCCCACAGGGCATCAGCCCCAGCATTTT.

Only one count was recorded for this clone. The rearrangement links TRBV6-1 to TRBJ2-5; TRBD2 might be the D (5 bases). Germline loops: CDR1 MNHNS, CDR2 SASEGT. This CDR3 contains 14 residues. Trimming took 7 bases from V and 2 from J, leaving 14 bases between them. In nucleotides, the CDR3 is TGTGCCAGCACCTCGGGGTTGGGGCAAGAGACCCAGTACTTC. Amino acids: CASTSGLGQETQYF.

This chain links TRBV19 with TRBJ1-1; 7 bases are a match to TRBD1. V was clipped by 4 bases and J by 3 bases; unmatched bases: 2. CDR1 LNHDA and CDR2 SQIVND come from the germline V gene (reference sequence). The CDR3 has 13 amino acids. The DNA for the CDR3 is TGTGCCAGTAGTAGTCAGGGGGACACTGAAGCTTTCTTT. Protein: CASSSQGDTEAFF.

The chain joins TRBV30 to TRBJ1-1, with TRBD1 identical over 11 bases. Trimming took 2 bases from V and 6 from J; bases not matched to a gene: 2. CDR1 and CDR2 from the germline V gene are GTSNPN and SVGIG (reference sequence). The CDR3 extends over 13 amino acids. In DNA form, the CDR3 reads TGTGCCTGGAGTCAGGGACAGGGGGCTGAAGCTTTCTTT. Protein sequence: CAWSQGQGAEAFF.

The V gene is TRBV16, the J gene TRBJ1-5; TRBD1 matches at 8 bases. Trimming removed 5 bases from V and 2 bases from J; junction bases left unmatched: 8. CDR3 length equals 16 residues. Germline V gene data show CDR1 as KGHSY and CDR2 as FQNENV. The CDR3 coding sequence is TGTGCCAGCAGCTCGGATGACAGGGGTGGCAATCAGCCCCAGCATTTT. The encoded protein is CASSSDDRGGNQPQHF.

Turning to this clone: Additional DNA sequences in this sample encode the identical CDR3. The CDR3 region is CASSIVGQPQHF. The CDR3, as DNA: TGTGCCAGTAGTATAGTCGGGCAGCCCCAGCATTTT. This chain connects TRBV19 to TRBJ1-5; no firm D call. The CDR3 sequence is 12 residues long. The germline V gene has CDR1 LNHDA and CDR2 SQIVND (reference sequence). Trimming took 1 base from V and 7 from J, leaving 5 bases between them.

The table lists this clone with a count of one. The chain is built from TRBV29-1 and TRBJ1-1; weak D call: TRBD1 (6 bases). Germline-derived CDR1 and CDR2 are SQVTM and ANQGSEA. CDR3 length equals 14 residues. V dropped 6 bases and J dropped 1 base, with 15 bases sitting between them. The CDR3 region is CSVLRGRGNTEAFF. The CDR3 DNA reads TGCAGCGTGCTCAGGGGCAGGGGGAACACTGAAGCTTTCTTT.

This clone has just one count. Given a much more abundant clone one base away, this may be a read error. The chain is built from TRBV2 and TRBJ2-2; 8 positions agree with TRBD1. This CDR3 region has 12 residues. The germline CDR1 and CDR2 sequences are SNHLY and FYNNEI. Germline trimming cut 6 bases from V and 7 bases from J; bases unmatched to any gene: 1. Here the CDR3 reads CASRQGGGELFF. The CDR3 nucleotides are TGTGCCAGCAGACAGGGGGGCGGGGAGCTGTTTTTT.

The chain has TRBV4-3 and TRBJ1-2, with TRBD1 matching over 8 bases. The V gene's germline CDR1 is LGHNA and CDR2 YSLEER. V trimming: 2 bases; J trimming: 4 bases; junction bases outside the gene matches: 9. The CDR3 spans 16 residues. The CDR3 protein is CASSQPGQGAFYGYTF. The CDR3 DNA follows: TGCGCCAGCAGCCAACCCGGGCAGGGGGCCTTCTATGGCTACACCTTC.

The V gene is TRBV27, the J gene TRBJ2-1; D gene ambiguous. Germline assignment: CDR1 MNHEY and CDR2 SMNVEV (reference sequence). V shed 0 bases and J shed 5 bases, with 11 bases lying between them. The CDR3 has 15 residues. This chain's CDR3 is CASSLSVGLNNEQFF. The CDR3 DNA reads TGTGCCAGCAGTTTATCGGTGGGATTGAACAATGAGCAGTTCTTC.

The CDR3 loop is CASSGVRDHQETQYF. In DNA, the CDR3 is TGTGCCAGCAGTGGTGTCCGGGACCACCAAGAGACCCAGTACTTC. The V and J genes are TRBV28 and TRBJ2-5; D assignment may be TRBD1 or TRBD2 (5 bases each). CDR1 is MDHEN, CDR2 SYDVKM, per germline. V dropped 5 bases and J dropped 0 bases, with 13 bases sitting between them. This CDR3 has 15 residues.

The genes are TRBV5-4 and TRBJ1-4, with TRBD1 matching over 7 bases. Germline trimming cut 4 bases from V and 3 bases from J; bases unmatched to any gene: 6. The CDR3 is 15 amino acids. CDR1 SGHNT and CDR2 YYREEE come from the germline V gene (reference sequence). The CDR3 loop is CASSQGVGSNEKLFF. CDR3 nucleotides: TGTGCCAGCAGCCAGGGGGTTGGTTCTAATGAAAAACTGTTTTTT.

The chain is built from TRBV13 and TRBJ1-6, with TRBD1 matching over 9 bases. V shed 4 bases and J 10 bases; nucleotides not matched to a gene: 5. Germline assignment: CDR1 PRHDT and CDR2 FYEKMQ (reference sequence). The CDR3 runs to 14 residues. Here the CDR3 DNA reads TGTGCCAGCAGCTACAGGGGGCGCGAGTCACCCCTCCACTTT. Translated: CASSYRGRESPLHF.

This chain links TRBV7-9 with TRBJ2-5, with 12 bases lining up with TRBD2. CDR1 is SEHNR and CDR2 is FQNEAQ in the germline V gene (reference sequence). CDR3 length equals 17 residues. Losses at the gene ends were 5 bases for V and 5 bases for J; bases not matched to a gene: 12. CDR3 DNA sequence: TGTGCCAGCAGCCCAGGGACTAGCGGGCCCATGGGGGAGACCCAGTACTTC. Its translation is CASSPGTSGPMGETQYF. Filled out from reference TRBV7-9 and TRBJ2-5, the complete variable domain reads DTGVSQNPRHKITKRGQNVTFRCDPISEHNRLYWYRQTLGQGPEFLTYFQNEAQLEKSRLLSDRFSAERPKGSFSTLEIQRTEQGDSAMYLCASSPGTSGPMGETQYFGPGTRLLVL.

This chain joins TRBV6-1 and TRBJ2-7; 9 nucleotides align to TRBD1. Germline V gene lookup returns CDR1 MNHNS and CDR2 SASEGT. The CDR3 runs 14 residues. V was pared by 5 bases and J by 3 bases, with 5 bases of the junction left unmatched. The CDR3 coding sequence is TGTGCCAGCAGTCGGCGGGACAGGGACTACGAGCAGTACTTC. Its translation is CASSRRDRDYEQYF.

V usage is TRBV27 and J usage is TRBJ2-5; a possible D gene is TRBD2 (6 bases). The CDR3 is 15 residues long. The germline V gene has CDR1 MNHEY and CDR2 SMNVEV (reference sequence). The ends were cut back, 7 bases at V and 3 bases at J, with 18 bases in the middle. The CDR3 coding sequence is TGTGCCAGCACCACATTGGCGGGGTCAAAAGAGACCCAGTACTTC. The encoded protein is CASTTLAGSKETQYF.

The chain recombines TRBV2 with TRBJ2-7, with 12 positions matching TRBD1. This CDR3 has 15 amino acids. Trimming removed 4 bases from V and 6 bases from J; junction bases left unmatched: 7. CDR1 is SNHLY, CDR2 FYNNEI, per germline. CDR3 DNA: TGTGCCAGCAGTGGGTGGGACAGGGGGCTTGGCGAGCAGTACTTC. Encoded protein: CASSGWDRGLGEQYF.

This clone was counted between two and nine times. One base away lies a much larger clone, so this may be a sequencing read error. The chain employs TRBV5-6 and TRBJ2-7, with D perhaps matching TRBD2 (5 bases). Trimming left V 4 bases short and J 7 bases short, with 24 bases between. Germline V gene sequence: CDR1 SGHDT, CDR2 YYEEEE. The CDR3 is 16 amino acids. The CDR3: CASSLPGSGKVGEQYF. The CDR3 DNA follows: TGTGCCAGCAGCCTCCCGGGTTCGGGGAAGGTGGGAGAGCAGTACTTC.